This T cell receptor (beta chain) was sequenced in a study of CD8 T cells in Susac syndrome. Blood CD8+ and CD4+ T cells underwent high-throughput TCR beta sequencing. The CDR3 is 11 amino acids. Per germline, CDR1 LGHNT and CDR2 FRNRAP. V was trimmed by 4 bases and J by 3 bases, leaving 4 bases between them. Random hexamers primed reverse transcription of roughly 0.45 to 1 ug RNA. TCRdb re-called the immunoSEQ multiplex PCR reads with MiXCR, one entry per CDR3 protein. The sample records around 130,000 distinct CDR3 sequences, approximately 79% being singletons. The V and J genes are TRBV12-5 and TRBJ2-7, with D unresolved. The specimen sequenced was CD8+ T cells from PBMCs. This receptor was identified in a human donor with multiple sclerosis. Here the CDR3 reads CASGSGYEQYF. CDR3 sequence (DNA): TGTGCTAGTGGTTCGGGCTACGAGCAGTACTTC.